This is a list of T cell receptor beta chains from one sample in a study of T cells in Graves' hyperthyroidism and ophthalmopathy. TCRdb reanalysed the multiplex PCR reads using MiXCR and keeps one entry per CDR3 protein. Here the sample spans 450,000 to 700,000 distinct CDR3 sequences, roughly 50% being singletons. The sample comprised peripheral blood or thyroid tissue (not recorded which). Source of these receptors: an adult woman with Graves' disease, either hyperthyroidism or ophthalmopathy (not recorded which). Each CDR3 is given with its conserved first and last residue. The D gene is left open where the match is weak. Clone size is stated in some rows and not others, as once, few, many or a class when expanded.

v_gene	j_gene	abundance	d_gene	CDR3aa	CDR3nt
TRBV6-6	TRBJ2-7	few	.	CASSYSISSNEQYF	TGTGCCAGCAGTTACTCGATCAGTTCGAACGAGCAGTACTTC
TRBV6-5	TRBJ1-2	many	TRBD1	CASSDREGNIDGYTF	TGTGCCAGCAGTGACAGGGAAGGGAATATCGATGGCTACACCTTC
TRBV7-9	TRBJ2-5	many	.	CASSLTVGVLGETQYF	TGTGCCAGCAGTTTGACGGTGGGGGTCTTGGGAGAGACCCAGTACTTC
TRBV10-3	TRBJ2-1	few	.	CATSEAFF	TGTGCCACCAGTGAGGCGTTCTTC
TRBV4-3	TRBJ2-6	.	.	CASSQVGTNSGANVLTF	TGCGCCAGCAGCCAAGTGGGCACGAACTCTGGGGCCAACGTCCTGACTTTC
TRBV7-2	TRBJ1-1	many	TRBD1	CASSLHRGLTEAFF	TGTGCCAGCAGCTTACACAGGGGGCTCACTGAAGCTTTCTTT
TRBV15	TRBJ2-7	.	.	CATSNRDYEQYF	TGTGCCACCAGCAACAGGGACTACGAGCAGTACTTC
TRBV7-9	TRBJ1-5	.	.	CASSRSSNQPQHF	TGTGCCAGCAGCCGATCAAGCAATCAGCCCCAGCATTTT
TRBV6-5	TRBJ2-6	few	.	CASSYRDTGANVLTF	TGTGCCAGCAGTTACCGGGACACTGGTGCCAACGTCCTGACTTTC
TRBV10-3	TRBJ2-1	.	TRBD1	CAVQGGYEQFF	TGTGCCGTTCAAGGGGGCTATGAGCAGTTCTTC
TRBV25-1	TRBJ2-2	.	.	CASVGGNTGELFF	TGTGCCAGCGTAGGGGGGAACACCGGGGAGCTGTTTTTT
TRBV25-1	TRBJ2-7	.	TRBD1	CASSEGTGDRSEQYF	TGTGCCAGCAGTGAAGGGACAGGGGATCGGAGCGAGCAGTACTTC
TRBV7-2	TRBJ2-6	.	.	CASTPQVRSGANVLTF	TGTGCCAGTACCCCACAGGTACGCTCTGGGGCCAACGTCCTGACTTTC
TRBV20-1	TRBJ2-1	.	.	CSASSAYNEQFF	TGCAGTGCTAGTAGCGCTTACAATGAGCAGTTCTTC
TRBV4-1	TRBJ1-2	many	.	CASSQGYRRPSYGYTF	TGCGCCAGCAGCCAAGGGTACAGGAGACCCTCCTATGGCTACACCTTC
TRBV24-1	TRBJ2-7	few	TRBD1	CATSPGQPYEQYF	TGTGCCACTTCGCCGGGACAGCCCTACGAGCAGTACTTC
TRBV14	TRBJ1-2	many	.	CASSQDMGRRKGYTF	TGTGCCAGCAGCCAAGATATGGGCCGACGGAAAGGCTACACCTTC
TRBV7-9	TRBJ2-2	.	.	CASSLVGPAANTGELFF	TGTGCCAGCAGCTTAGTGGGGCCCGCCGCGAACACCGGGGAGCTGTTTTTT
TRBV29-1	TRBJ2-2	few	.	CSARAPPGAGELFF	TGCAGCGCCCGGGCGCCCCCGGGGGCCGGGGAGCTGTTTTTT
TRBV29-1	TRBJ2-5	.	TRBD2	CSVGLAGKTQYF	TGCAGCGTTGGGCTAGCGGGAAAGACCCAGTACTTC
TRBV5-1	TRBJ1-1	.	.	CASTPRGHHEAFF	TGCGCCAGCACCCCTCGGGGACATCATGAAGCTTTCTTT
TRBV10-3	TRBJ2-5	few	.	CAISESSGMMETQYF	TGTGCCATCAGTGAGTCGTCGGGGATGATGGAGACCCAGTACTTC
TRBV19	TRBJ2-7	many	.	CASRPTGGYEQYF	TGTGCCAGTAGGCCCACCGGTGGCTACGAGCAGTACTTC
TRBV20-1	TRBJ2-7	many	.	CSARDGERRDFYEQYF	TGCAGTGCTAGAGATGGGGAGCGGAGGGATTTCTACGAGCAGTACTTC
TRBV7-9	TRBJ1-2	.	.	CASSPPSGARSYTF	TGTGCCAGCAGTCCCCCATCCGGGGCGAGGAGCTACACCTTC
TRBV3-1	TRBJ2-5	.	.	CASSQAPRETQYF	TGTGCCAGCAGCCAGGCCCCGAGGGAGACCCAGTACTTC